These 2 T cell receptor beta chains came from one sample sequenced in a study of T cell repertoires in cytomegalovirus infection. TCRdb passed the reads through MiXCR, listing each CDR3 protein once. The sample holds roughly 240,000 distinct CDR3 sequences, under 8.5% seen once. Sequencing was done on a sample of PBMCs. The origin of the receptors is a human donor in good health (CMV status not recorded). Some clones in this sample may be carry-over from other donors' samples.

About this clonotype itself: This sequence may be a read error, since a much larger clone differs from it by one base. V is TRBV29-1 and J is TRBJ1-5, with D perhaps matching TRBD1 (5 bases). CDR3 length equals 13 residues. CDR1 and CDR2 from the germline V gene are SQVTM and ANQGSEA. The V end lost 4 bases, the J end lost 5 bases, and 12 bases lay between the germline ends. The CDR3 DNA is TGCAGCGTTGGGGCAGGGCAAGATCAGCCCCAGCATTTT. Its translation: CSVGAGQDQPQHF.

This clonotype was detected ten times or more. The gene calls are TRBV6-2 or TRBV6-3 and TRBJ2-2, with D possibly TRBD1 on 6 matching bases. This CDR3 comprises 14 residues. The germline V gene has CDR1 MNHEY and CDR2 SVGEGT. The V and J ends lost 7 bases and 6 bases respectively, with 15 bases between them. The CDR3 nucleotides read TGTGCCAGCACCGAAGCAGGGGCGGCCGGGGAGCTGTTTTTT. This translates into CASTEAGAAGELFF.